This T cell receptor beta chain was documented in a study of blood T cell repertoires in COVID-19. Study-wide context: Acute and convalescent COVID-19 specimens originated in the United States, Italy and Spain.

The protocol was immunoSEQ multiplex PCR, while the TCRdb copy is restricted to in-frame clones and leaves out a portion. The data hold 160,000 or so clones, with more than 70% observed a single time. The participants were between roughly 18 and 100 years old and came from some 25 US areas. Cohort 3 donors counted as recovered after two negative PCRs, clearance, or resolved symptoms. CDR3 length: 14 residues. Germline loops: CDR1 LNHDA, CDR2 SQIVND (reference sequence). The ends lost 6 bases at V and 9 bases at J; junction bases unmatched: 9. Sequenced: PBMCs or T cells enriched from blood (not recorded which). The chain has TRBV19 and TRBJ2-1; 9 bases map to TRBD1. The clonotype was recovered from a man aged 40-55 years who had recovered from COVID-19. The chain's CDR3 is CASRPGQGTAEQFF. CDR3 in DNA: TGTGCCAGTAGGCCGGGACAGGGAACGGCTGAGCAGTTCTTC.